This entry describes one T cell receptor (beta chain). TCR alpha and TCR beta cDNA libraries carrying sample barcodes and UMIs came from 5'RACE with constant-segment primers. TCRdb used MiXCR to reprocess the 5' RACE reads, holding one entry per CDR3 protein. Of about 240,000 distinct CDR3 sequences in the sample, more than 8% were seen once. This specimen comes from a study of T-cell memory formation after mild COVID-19. Study context: In these data, TCR clusters were largely donor specific.

The germline V gene encodes CDR1 SGHRS and CDR2 YFSETQ. V shed 2 bases, J shed 2 bases, and the junction held 3 bases outside the gene matches. The length of the CDR3 is 15 residues. The sequence derives from a man aged 18 to 30 who had mild COVID-19 (a few samples of this study predate the infection). Cell type and time point are not known. Sequenced: PBMCs or a T cell subset sorted from them (not recorded which). The V gene is TRBV5-1, the J gene TRBJ2-7, with 11 bases identical to TRBD1. CDR3 protein: CASSFGTGGAYEQYF. CDR3 bases: TGCGCCAGCAGCTTCGGGACAGGGGGAGCCTACGAGCAGTACTTC.